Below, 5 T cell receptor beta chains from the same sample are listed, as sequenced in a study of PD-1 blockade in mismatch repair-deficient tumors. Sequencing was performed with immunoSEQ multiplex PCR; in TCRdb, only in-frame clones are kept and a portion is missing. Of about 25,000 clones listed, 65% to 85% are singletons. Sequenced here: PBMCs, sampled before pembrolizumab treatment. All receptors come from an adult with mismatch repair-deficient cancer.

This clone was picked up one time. The CDR3 sequence is CASSFQTSGIGEQFF. The CDR3 nucleotides read TGTGCCAGCAGTTTCCAGACTAGCGGGATAGGTGAGCAGTTCTTC. V and J are TRBV28 and TRBJ2-1, with TRBD2 matching 11 bases. The germline CDR1 and CDR2 sequences are MDHEN and SYDVKM. This CDR3 is 15 amino acids long. Trimming removed 3 bases from V and 9 bases from J; junction bases left unmatched: 7. Supplemented by reference TRBV28 and TRBJ2-1, the full variable domain reads DVKVTQSSRYLVKRTGEKVFLECVQDMDHENMFWYRQDPGLGLRLIYFSYDVKMKEKGDIPEGYSVSREKKERFSLILESASTNQTSMYLCASSFQTSGIGEQFFGPGTRLTVL.

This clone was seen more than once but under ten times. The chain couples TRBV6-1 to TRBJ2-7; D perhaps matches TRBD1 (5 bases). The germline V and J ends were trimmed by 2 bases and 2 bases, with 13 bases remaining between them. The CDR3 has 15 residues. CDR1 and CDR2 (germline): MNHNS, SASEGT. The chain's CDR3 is CASSESWGRAYEQYF. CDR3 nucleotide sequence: TGTGCCAGCAGTGAATCATGGGGCAGGGCCTACGAGCAGTACTTC.

The CDR3 DNA is TGTGCCAGCAGTTTACCCATCGGGCGGGGGAACACCGGGGAGCTGTTTTTT. This translates into CASSLPIGRGNTGELFF. V and J are TRBV27 and TRBJ2-2; the D gene is possibly TRBD2 (6 bases). The CDR3 spans 17 residues. Germline loops: CDR1 MNHEY, CDR2 SMNVEV (reference sequence). Trimming pared 2 bases from V and 1 base from J, leaving 14 bases between.

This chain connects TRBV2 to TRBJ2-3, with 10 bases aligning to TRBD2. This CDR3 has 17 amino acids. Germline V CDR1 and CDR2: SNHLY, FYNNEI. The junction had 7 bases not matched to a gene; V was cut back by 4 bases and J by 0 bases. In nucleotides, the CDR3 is TGTGCCAGCAGTGGACGGACTAGCGGAACTAGCACAGATACGCAGTATTTT. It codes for CASSGRTSGTSTDTQYF.

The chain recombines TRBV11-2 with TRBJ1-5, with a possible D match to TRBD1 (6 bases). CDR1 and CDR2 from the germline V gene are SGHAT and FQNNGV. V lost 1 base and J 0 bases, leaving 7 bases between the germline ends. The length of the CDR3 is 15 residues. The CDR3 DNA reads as TGTGCCAGCAGCTTAGGGACAGCTAGCAATCAGCCCCAGCATTTT. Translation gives CASSLGTASNQPQHF.